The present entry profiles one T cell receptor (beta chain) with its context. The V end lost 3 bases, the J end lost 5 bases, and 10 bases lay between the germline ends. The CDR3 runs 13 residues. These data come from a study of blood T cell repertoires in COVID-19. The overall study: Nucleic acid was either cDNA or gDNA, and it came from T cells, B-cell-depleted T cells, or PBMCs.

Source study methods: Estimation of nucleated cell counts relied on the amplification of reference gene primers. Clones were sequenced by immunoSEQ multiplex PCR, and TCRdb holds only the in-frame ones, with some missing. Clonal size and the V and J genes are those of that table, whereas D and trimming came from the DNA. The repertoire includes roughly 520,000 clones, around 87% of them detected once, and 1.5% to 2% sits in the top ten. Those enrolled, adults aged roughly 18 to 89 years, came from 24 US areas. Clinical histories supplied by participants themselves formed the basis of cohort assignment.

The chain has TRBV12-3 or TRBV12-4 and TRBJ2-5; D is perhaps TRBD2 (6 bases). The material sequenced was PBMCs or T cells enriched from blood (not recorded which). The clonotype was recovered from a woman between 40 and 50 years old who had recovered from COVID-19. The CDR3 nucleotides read TGTGCCAGCAGTTTTGGTGGGGGGGAGACCCAGTACTTC. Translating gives CASSFGGGETQYF.